Presented here are 29 T cell receptor beta chains from one specimen sequenced in a study of shared clonotypes between healthy human individuals. TCRdb's table, derived via immunoSEQ multiplex PCR, lists solely in-frame clones and lacks some. The repertoire holds some 240,000 clones, with approximately 65% as singletons. Sequenced sample: memory CD4+ T cells sorted from blood. Noted subset: CD45RA-negative fraction. These receptors all stem from a man aged 25 to 40 in good health.

The chain recombines TRBV9 with TRBJ2-1, with a tentative D call TRBD2 (5 bases). The CDR3 is 16 residues long. CDR1 and CDR2 (germline): SGDLS, YYNGEE. V lost 4 bases to trimming and J lost 3 bases, with 17 bases between them. The CDR3 loop reads CASSPEPSRSYNEQFF. The CDR3 bases are TGTGCCAGCAGCCCGGAGCCTAGCAGAAGCTACAATGAGCAGTTCTTC.

The rearrangement uses TRBV28 and TRBJ1-3; D call uncertain. Germline lookup yields CDR1 MDHEN and CDR2 SYDVKM. There are 16 residues in the CDR3. Trimming left V 2 bases short and J 0 bases short, with 11 bases between. The CDR3 region has the DNA TGTGCCAGCAGTTTAGAGGAGAGATTCTCTGGAAACACCATATATTTT. As protein: CASSLEERFSGNTIYF. The entire variable domain, with the rest obtained from reference TRBV28 and TRBJ1-3, is as follows: DVKVTQSSRYLVKRTGEKVFLECVQDMDHENMFWYRQDPGLGLRLIYFSYDVKMKEKGDIPEGYSVSREKKERFSLILESASTNQTSMYLCASSLEERFSGNTIYFGEGSWLTVV.

This clone showed up just a few times. This sequence joins TRBV15 and TRBJ2-1; D gene unclear. V was cut by 0 bases and J by 9 bases, with 12 bases left in between. CDR1 and CDR2 from the germline V gene are LNHNV and YYDKDF (reference sequence). There are 14 residues in the CDR3. In DNA, the CDR3 is TGTGCCACCAGCAGAGAGAGGCAGAGCATTGAGCAGTTCTTC. Protein: CATSRERQSIEQFF.

The table lists this clone with a count of one. The chain carries TRBV7-8 and TRBJ1-5; 7 bases are a match to TRBD1. J was trimmed by 4 bases and V by 5 bases; bases with no gene match: 8. The CDR3 runs to 15 residues. Germline values: CDR1 SGHVS, CDR2 FQNEAQ. CDR3 sequence: CASSPRTGPNQPQHF. The CDR3, as DNA: TGTGCCAGCAGCCCCCGGACAGGACCTAATCAGCCCCAGCATTTT.

The genes are TRBV9 and TRBJ2-2; 7 bases are shared with TRBD1. V shed 1 base, J shed 7 bases, and the junction held 7 bases outside the gene matches. The CDR3 sequence is 15 residues long. CDR1 and CDR2 (germline): SGDLS, YYNGEE. As DNA, the CDR3 is TGTGCCAGCAGCGTATCTCCCTCAGGGGGCGGGGAGCTGTTTTTT. Translated: CASSVSPSGGGELFF.

CDR3 nucleotide sequence: TGTGCCAGTAGTAGACTAGCGGGAGGGCCTTCTGAGCAGTTCTTC. Translated: CASSRLAGGPSEQFF. The J gene is TRBJ2-1, the V gene TRBV19, with TRBD2 matching 14 bases. The J segment lost 9 bases and the V segment lost 4 bases, leaving 5 bases of the junction unmatched. CDR1 LNHDA and CDR2 SQIVND come from the germline V gene (reference sequence). This CDR3 contains 15 residues.

The chain combines TRBV4-3 with TRBJ1-2; D possibly corresponds to TRBD1 (5 bases). The CDR3 runs to 15 residues. Trimming pared 4 bases from V and 8 bases from J, leaving 20 bases between. Germline V CDR1 and CDR2: LGHNA, YSLEER. The CDR3 spells CASSLITTGAYGYTF. The CDR3 nucleotides read TGCGCCAGCAGCCTCATCACCACAGGTGCATACGGCTACACCTTC.

The J gene is TRBJ2-7, the V gene TRBV11-2; 9 nucleotides line up with TRBD1. The V gene end was trimmed by 1 base and the J gene end by 5 bases; junction bases not matched to a gene: 6. Germline CDR1 and CDR2: SGHAT and FQNNGV. The CDR3 is made up of 15 amino acids. This CDR3 reads CASSLAGDRAHEQYF. The CDR3 DNA follows: TGTGCCAGCAGCTTAGCAGGGGACAGGGCCCACGAGCAGTACTTC.

This chain joins TRBV5-1 and TRBJ1-4; 7 nucleotides match TRBD1. This CDR3 comprises 13 residues. Losses at the gene ends were 6 bases for V and 3 bases for J; bases not matched to a gene: 2. Germline V CDR1 and CDR2: SGHRS, YFSETQ. As DNA, the CDR3 is TGCGCCAGCACCAGGGGGTCTAATGAAAAACTGTTTTTT. Its protein product is CASTRGSNEKLFF.

This clone was detected only once. Here the CDR3 reads CASSRTGTGVETQYF. CDR3 nucleotide sequence: TGTGCCAGCAGCCGGACCGGGACAGGGGTAGAGACCCAGTACTTC. The chain couples TRBV7-2 to TRBJ2-5, with 10 bases identical to TRBD1. The CDR3 extends over 15 amino acids. CDR1 and CDR2 from the germline V gene are SGHTA and FQGNSA. V lost 5 bases to trimming and J lost 4 bases; unmatched junction nucleotides: 7.

This chain uses TRBV9 with TRBJ2-3; the match to TRBD2 covers 13 bases. V lost 0 bases to trimming and J lost 3 bases; unmatched junction nucleotides: 7. Per the germline V gene, CDR1 is SGDLS and CDR2 is YYNGEE. This CDR3 spans 18 amino acids. For the CDR3, the DNA is TGTGCCAGCAGCGTAGGGACTAGCGGGAGAGGGGGAACAGATACGCAGTATTTT. Its protein is CASSVGTSGRGGTDTQYF.

The genes are TRBV27 and TRBJ1-2; tentatively, D is TRBD1 (5 bases). V dropped 10 bases and J dropped 4 bases, with 22 bases sitting between them. The CDR3 contains 15 residues. CDR1 and CDR2 from the germline V gene are MNHEY and SMNVEV (reference sequence). The CDR3: CATTSSGMVGYGYTF. The CDR3 DNA reads TGTGCCACCACCAGTTCAGGGATGGTGGGCTATGGCTACACCTTC.

This clone showed up just once. V and J are TRBV2 and TRBJ2-1; TRBD1 agrees at 11 bases. V lost 5 bases to trimming and J lost 4 bases; unmatched junction nucleotides: 4. Germline CDR1 SNHLY, CDR2 FYNNEI. CDR3 size: 15 residues. CDR3 nucleotide sequence: TGTGCCAGCAGTCCAGGACAGGGGGCATACAATGAGCAGTTCTTC. Its protein product is CASSPGQGAYNEQFF.

J is TRBJ1-1 and V is TRBV7-2; 10 bases match TRBD1. Per germline, CDR1 SGHTA and CDR2 FQGNSA. The J segment lost 4 bases and the V segment lost 4 bases, leaving 3 bases of the junction unmatched. This CDR3 is 14 amino acids long. CDR3: CASSWTGGGTEAFF. In nucleotides, the CDR3 is TGTGCCAGCAGCTGGACAGGGGGGGGCACTGAAGCTTTCTTT.

The gene calls are TRBV7-2 and TRBJ2-1; D perhaps matches TRBD2 (6 bases). The CDR3 is 13 amino acids. V lost 9 bases to trimming and J lost 5 bases, with 14 bases between them. Per germline, CDR1 SGHTA and CDR2 FQGNSA. The CDR3 region is CASKSGRNNEQFF. For the CDR3, the DNA is TGTGCCAGTAAGTCAGGGAGGAACAATGAGCAGTTCTTC.

The sample holds a few counts of this clone. The rearrangement links TRBV15 to TRBJ2-4; D unresolved. The germline V gene encodes CDR1 LNHNV and CDR2 YYDKDF (reference sequence). Trimming took 0 bases from V and 1 from J, leaving 10 bases between them. The CDR3 is made up of 16 amino acids. CDR3 DNA sequence: TGTGCCACCAGCAGAGATCGCGAATTGGCCAAAAACATTCAGTACTTC. Amino acids: CATSRDRELAKNIQYF.

The chain joins TRBV27 to TRBJ2-3, with 7 bases lining up with TRBD2. The trim removed 1 base at V and 7 bases at J, leaving 11 bases unmatched. The CDR3 loop spans 16 amino acids. The germline V gene has CDR1 MNHEY and CDR2 SMNVEV (reference sequence). The DNA for the CDR3 is TGTGCCAGCAGTTTATTGGCGGGGGTGACTTCCCATACGCAGTATTTT. Translating gives CASSLLAGVTSHTQYF.

CDR3 sequence: CASSLHVGTGYRREQYF. The DNA for the CDR3 is TGTGCCAGCAGCTTGCACGTGGGGACAGGGTACCGGCGGGAGCAGTACTTC. The chain combines TRBV7-9 with TRBJ2-7, with TRBD1 matching 9 bases. The germline gives CDR1 SEHNR, CDR2 FQNEAQ (reference sequence). V was pared by 3 bases and J by 7 bases, with 16 bases of the junction left unmatched. This CDR3 spans 17 amino acids.

The chain joins TRBV6-1 to TRBJ2-3, with TRBD2 identical over 7 bases. Germline V gene lookup returns CDR1 MNHNS and CDR2 SASEGT. V trimming: 6 bases; J trimming: 9 bases; junction bases outside the gene matches: 12. This CDR3 spans 14 amino acids. The CDR3 protein is CASRAGRLEVTQYF. The CDR3 DNA sequence: TGTGCCAGCAGGGCCGGGAGGTTAGAAGTCACGCAGTATTTT.

This clone occurred a few times. The rearrangement links TRBV19 to TRBJ2-1; 10 nucleotides line up with TRBD2. CDR3 length equals 18 residues. Germline CDR1 LNHDA, CDR2 SQIVND (reference sequence). J gave up 0 bases and V 3 bases, and 8 bases lay outside the gene matches. CDR3 DNA sequence: TGTGCCAGTAGTATCTCGGGACTAGCGTACAGCTCCTACAATGAGCAGTTCTTC. It encodes CASSISGLAYSSYNEQFF.

The rearrangement links TRBV9 to TRBJ2-7; D possibly corresponds to TRBD2 (5 bases). The V gene's germline CDR1 is SGDLS and CDR2 YYNGEE. V gave up 4 bases and J gave up 3 bases, with 14 bases separating them. The length of the CDR3 is 14 residues. The chain's CDR3 is CASSISRAGYEQYF. The CDR3 nucleotides read TGTGCCAGCAGCATCTCGCGGGCAGGCTACGAGCAGTACTTC.

The J gene is TRBJ1-3, the V gene TRBV28; no reliable D call. CDR1 and CDR2 from the germline V gene are MDHEN and SYDVKM. V was shortened by 6 bases and J by 7 bases, with 13 bases between the two germline ends. This CDR3 is built from 13 residues. The CDR3: CASSPLAGNTIYF. The CDR3 coding sequence is TGTGCCAGCAGCCCGCTAGCGGGGAACACCATATATTTT.

This clone was observed a few times. J is TRBJ2-7 and V is TRBV19; 9 nucleotides match TRBD1. Trimming removed 6 bases from V and 3 bases from J; junction bases left unmatched: 6. Germline-derived CDR1 and CDR2 are LNHDA and SQIVND (reference sequence). This CDR3 is 14 amino acids long. The CDR3 here is CASRGGTGFYEQYF. The CDR3, as DNA: TGTGCCAGTAGAGGCGGGACAGGGTTCTACGAGCAGTACTTC. Complete variable domain (other parts from reference TRBV19 and TRBJ2-7): DGGITQSPKYLFRKEGQNVTLSCEQNLNHDAMYWYRQDPGQGLRLIYYSQIVNDFQKGDIAEGYSVSREKKESFPLTVTSAQKNPTAFYLCASRGGTGFYEQYFGPGTRLTVT.

This chain connects TRBV19 to TRBJ2-5, with TRBD1 matching over 9 bases. The CDR3 has 15 residues. J gave up 11 bases and V 5 bases, and 15 bases lay outside the gene matches. From germline, CDR1 is LNHDA and CDR2 SQIVND (reference sequence). The DNA of the CDR3 is TGTGCCAGTAGTGTTTCCGGAGGGACAGGGACTCCTCAGTACTTC. This translates into CASSVSGGTGTPQYF.

The chain employs TRBV5-1 and TRBJ1-2; TRBD1 might be the D (5 bases). Trimming left V 2 bases short and J 2 bases short, with 7 bases between. Germline loops: CDR1 SGHRS, CDR2 YFSETQ. The CDR3 length is 13 residues. The CDR3 DNA reads TGCGCCAGCAGCTTAGAGGGGAACTATGGCTACACCTTC. This translates into CASSLEGNYGYTF.

The CDR3 DNA reads as TGTGCCATCAGCGCTAGACTGGCAGATACGCAGTATTTT. Encoded protein: CAISARLADTQYF. The rearrangement uses TRBV10-3 and TRBJ2-3; D is ambiguous. Germline-derived CDR1 and CDR2 are ENHRY and SYGVKD. The CDR3 is 13 amino acids. The V end lost 6 bases, the J end lost 4 bases, and 11 bases lay between the germline ends.

This clone has a single count. V is TRBV7-2 and J is TRBJ2-7; the D gene is possibly TRBD2 (6 bases). CDR3 size: 12 residues. The germline V gene has CDR1 SGHTA and CDR2 FQGNSA. Trimming shortened V by 11 bases and J by 2 bases, and 13 bases separated the two germline ends. The CDR3: CAARRGPYEQYF. The CDR3 DNA reads TGTGCCGCGAGGCGGGGACCCTACGAGCAGTACTTC.

The rearrangement uses TRBV5-1 and TRBJ2-3; no clear D gene. The CDR3 length is 18 residues. The V gene lost 0 bases and the J gene lost 0 bases, with 17 bases spanning the gap. Germline CDR1 reads SGHRS; CDR2 reads YFSETQ. The CDR3 DNA sequence: TGCGCCAGCAGCTTGGGGCTGGGCAGCACCGTAAGCACAGATACGCAGTATTTT. Its protein is CASSLGLGSTVSTDTQYF.

This clone was counted a few times. This sequence joins TRBV9 and TRBJ2-5; 12 bases map to TRBD2. The V and J ends lost 0 bases and 4 bases, in that order; junction bases with no gene match: 7. Germline V gene data show CDR1 as SGDLS and CDR2 as YYNGEE. The CDR3 runs 17 residues. In DNA, the CDR3 is TGTGCCAGCAGCGTAGGGGGGACTAGCGGGTCTGTAGAGACCCAGTACTTC. Protein sequence: CASSVGGTSGSVETQYF.